A selection of T cell receptor beta chains follows, all from one sample in a study of CD4 T cells in relation to SARS-CoV-2 and coronaviruses. Sequenced by immunoSEQ multiplex PCR; TCRdb stores in-frame clones only, minus some. Of more than 55,000 clones detected, about nine tenths appear once; the ten largest clones hold roughly 1.5%. Specimen: memory CD4+ T cells from PBMCs. Receptors originate from a human donor in good health. The CDR3 runs from the conserved cysteine through the conserved F or W. D genes are given only for firm matches. Only part of the rows carry a size: once, few, many, or a class if the clone is expanded.

j_call | clone_size | v_call | d_call | cdr3_aa | cdr3_nt
TRBJ2-3 | few | TRBV5-4 | TRBD2 | CASSKTAGLRGDTQYF | TGTGCCAGCAGCAAGACGGCGGGACTAAGAGGAGATACGCAGTATTTT
TRBJ2-7 | . | TRBV19 | TRBD2 | CASSTKPGLAGGRGKEQYF | TGTGCCAGTAGTACAAAGCCGGGACTAGCGGGAGGCCGAGGGAAGGAGCAGTACTTC
TRBJ2-7 | . | TRBV28 | . | CATRGGLYEQYF | TGTGCCACCCGAGGGGGACTTTACGAGCAGTACTTC
TRBJ2-1 | . | TRBV24-1 | TRBD2 | CATSDLGLADNEQFF | TGTGCCACCAGTGACCTAGGACTAGCGGACAATGAGCAGTTCTTC
TRBJ2-7 | . | TRBV24-1 | . | CATPDFSSDPAYEQYF | TGTGCCACCCCGGACTTCTCCTCAGATCCGGCCTACGAGCAGTACTTC
TRBJ2-7 | . | TRBV27 | . | CASSLILGEGAREQYF | TGTGCCAGCAGTTTAATTCTAGGGGAGGGGGCGCGAGAGCAGTACTTC
TRBJ2-7 | few | TRBV14 | . | CASSQDFGGRRQYF | TGTGCCAGCAGCCAAGATTTTGGGGGGCGGCGGCAGTACTTC
TRBJ1-4 | . | TRBV29-1 | TRBD1 | CSGGSKQGVGEKLFF | TGCAGCGGGGGGTCAAAACAGGGGGTAGGCGAAAAACTGTTTTTT
TRBJ2-5 | . | TRBV28 | . | CASSLWAETQYF | TGTGCCAGCAGTTTGTGGGCAGAGACCCAGTACTTC
TRBJ2-1 | . | TRBV19 | . | CASSKGGGTNEQFF | TGTGCCAGTAGTAAAGGGGGGGGGACCAATGAGCAGTTCTTC
TRBJ1-3 | . | TRBV15 | . | CATSRDVAWSSGNTIYF | TGTGCCACCAGCAGAGATGTCGCCTGGAGCTCTGGAAACACCATATATTTT
TRBJ2-3 | . | TRBV5-4 | TRBD2 | CASRMGRAGGPDTQYF | TGTGCCAGCAGGATGGGAAGGGCGGGAGGGCCGGATACGCAGTATTTT
TRBJ2-1 | . | TRBV5-1 | . | CASSLEGGRNEQFF | TGCGCCAGCAGCTTGGAAGGGGGTAGGAATGAGCAGTTCTTC
TRBJ2-7 | . | TRBV12-3/TRBV12-4 | . | CASSVRRGVEQYF | TGTGCCAGCAGTGTGCGAAGAGGGGTCGAGCAGTACTTC
TRBJ2-5 | . | TRBV27 | . | CASRGHLKETQYF | TGTGCCAGCAGGGGACATCTAAAAGAGACCCAGTACTTC
TRBJ2-4 | . | TRBV10-3 | . | CAISEPHKNIQYF | TGTGCCATCAGTGAGCCTCACAAAAACATTCAGTACTTC